This T cell receptor beta chain emerged from a study of neurological immune-mediated disorders. Study-level information: There were around 35 multiple sclerosis patients; around 31 were relapsing-remitting and 3 were secondary progressive.

TCRdb analysed the 5' RACE reads with MiXCR anew, one entry per CDR3 protein. The sample has about 82,000 distinct CDR3 sequences; approximately 2.8% are singletons. The germline V gene encodes CDR1 DFQATT and CDR2 SNEGSKA (reference sequence). V trimming: 0 bases; J trimming: 3 bases; junction bases outside the gene matches: 1. CDR3 size: 13 residues. The sample holds many counts of this clonotype. The chain joins TRBV20-1 to TRBJ2-7; 8 positions agree with TRBD2. This TCR was recovered from a woman in her twenties or thirties with multiple sclerosis. Sequenced: PBMCs. The CDR3 DNA reads TGCAGTGCTAGAGATAGCGGGGACTACGAGCAGTACTTC. As protein: CSARDSGDYEQYF.